Below, 10 T cell receptor beta chains from the same sample are listed, as sequenced in a study of blood T cells in healthy people across ages. With a J-beta primer mix and a sample-barcoded 5' primer, a second PCR ran about 7 to 12 cycles. TCRdb itself ran the 5' RACE reads through MiXCR, one entry per CDR3 protein. The sample has some 800,000 distinct CDR3 sequences; more than 40% are singletons. What was sequenced was blood. The source of these receptors is a man aged 60 to 69 in good health.

V is TRBV28 and J is TRBJ1-1, with D unresolved. This CDR3 comprises 15 residues. Germline V gene sequence: CDR1 MDHEN, CDR2 SYDVKM. The V end was cut by 2 bases, the J end by 5 bases, with 15 bases between. The CDR3 region is CASSLPGRRRTEAFF. The CDR3 coding sequence is TGTGCCAGCAGTTTACCTGGAAGGAGGAGGACTGAAGCTTTCTTT.

J is TRBJ1-1 and V is TRBV12-3 or TRBV12-4; the match to TRBD1 covers 9 bases. J lost 7 bases, V lost 6 bases, and 6 bases had no gene match. CDR3 length equals 13 residues. The CDR3 sequence is CASRTGGNGEAFF. CDR3 bases: TGTGCCAGCAGAACAGGGGGCAACGGTGAAGCTTTCTTT.

This clonotype was detected a few times. This chain uses TRBV29-1 with TRBJ2-3, with D perhaps matching TRBD1 (5 bases). The ends were cut back, 6 bases at V and 2 bases at J, with 12 bases in the middle. Germline CDR1 reads SQVTM; CDR2 reads ANQGSEA. The CDR3 covers 13 residues. CDR3 bases: TGCAGCGTCCAGGGATACTTCACAGATACGCAGTATTTT. This sequence encodes CSVQGYFTDTQYF.

The V call is TRBV2, the J call TRBJ2-4, with D maybe TRBD1 (6 bases). The DNA matches TRBJ2-7 better at its end, which makes the J call doubtful. Looked up from germline, CDR1 is SNHLY and CDR2 is FYNNEI. The CDR3 covers 14 residues. This CDR3 reads CASSLSRGEYEQYF. The CDR3 DNA is TGTGCCAGCAGTCTCAGCAGGGGCGAATACGAGCAGTACTTC.

This chain joins TRBV6-1 and TRBJ1-5; a possible D gene is TRBD1 (6 bases). This CDR3 region has 16 residues. Looked up from germline, CDR1 is MNHNS and CDR2 is SASEGT. Trimming shortened V by 1 base and J by 7 bases, and 17 bases separated the two germline ends. The CDR3 sequence is CASSEVAGAGRQPQHF. In DNA, the CDR3 is TGTGCCAGCAGTGAAGTGGCAGGGGCAGGACGGCAGCCCCAGCATTTT.

This chain uses TRBV3-1 with TRBJ1-6; no firm D call. The CDR3 is 13 residues long. Trimming shortened V by 0 bases and J by 9 bases, and 6 bases separated the two germline ends. Germline assignment: CDR1 LGHDT and CDR2 YNNKEL (reference sequence). The CDR3: CASSQESGSPLHF. DNA of the CDR3: TGTGCCAGCAGCCAAGAAAGTGGTTCACCCCTCCACTTT.

This clonotype was counted only a few times. The chain combines TRBV5-1 with TRBJ1-4, with 7 nucleotides matching TRBD1. Trimming removed 4 bases from V and 3 bases from J; junction bases left unmatched: 12. Germline V gives CDR1 SGHRS, CDR2 YFSETQ. CDR3 size: 17 residues. The CDR3 sequence is CASSLRTGRSANEKLFF. The CDR3 bases are TGCGCCAGCAGCCTAAGGACAGGAAGGTCCGCTAATGAAAAACTGTTTTTT.

The chain recombines TRBV6-2 or TRBV6-3 with TRBJ2-1; 8 nucleotides line up with TRBD2. From germline, CDR1 is MNHEY and CDR2 SVGEGT. V gave up 6 bases and J gave up 4 bases; unmatched junction bases: 8. This CDR3 region has 15 residues. The CDR3: CASSTSGSAYNEQFF. The CDR3 DNA reads as TGTGCCAGCAGCACAAGCGGGAGCGCGTACAATGAGCAGTTCTTC.

The chain combines TRBV5-1 with TRBJ2-2; 14 bases line up with TRBD2. Germline V gene sequence: CDR1 SGHRS, CDR2 YFSETQ. Trimming at V came to 2 bases and at J to 7 bases, leaving 7 bases not matched to a gene. CDR3 size: 17 residues. CDR3 sequence reads: CASSFEMGLAGVGELFF. The CDR3 bases are TGCGCCAGCAGCTTCGAAATGGGACTAGCGGGGGTCGGGGAGCTGTTTTTT.

A word on this clonotype: Germline and junction disagree at one end, which may indicate a read error. The V call is TRBV9, the J call TRBJ2-1; TRBD1 matches 7 bases. This CDR3 comprises 19 residues. Germline CDR1 is SGDLS and CDR2 is YYNGEE. The CDR3 bases are TGTACCAGCAGCCTCCAAACCGGGACAGCTACAGCGATCTACAATGAGCAGTTCTTC. Translated: CTSSLQTGTATAIYNEQFF.